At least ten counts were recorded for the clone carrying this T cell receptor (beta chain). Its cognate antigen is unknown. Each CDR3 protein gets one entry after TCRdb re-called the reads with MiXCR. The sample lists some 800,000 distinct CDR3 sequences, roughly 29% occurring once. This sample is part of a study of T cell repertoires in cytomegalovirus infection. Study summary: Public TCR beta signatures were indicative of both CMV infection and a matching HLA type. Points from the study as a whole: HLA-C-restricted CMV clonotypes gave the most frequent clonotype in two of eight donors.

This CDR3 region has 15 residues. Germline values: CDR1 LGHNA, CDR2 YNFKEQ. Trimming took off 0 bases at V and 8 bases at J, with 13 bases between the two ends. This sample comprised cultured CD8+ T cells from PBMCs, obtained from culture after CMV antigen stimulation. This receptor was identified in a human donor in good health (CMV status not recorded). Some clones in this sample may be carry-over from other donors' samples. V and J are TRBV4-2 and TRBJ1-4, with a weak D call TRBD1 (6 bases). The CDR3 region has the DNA TGTGCCAGCAGCCAAGAAGGCTTACAGGGAGAAAAACTGTTTTTT. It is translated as CASSQEGLQGEKLFF.